Below, 27 T cell receptor beta chains from the same sample are listed, as sequenced in a study of control samples from healthy donors and cancer patients. Method: immunoSEQ multiplex PCR; TCRdb's copy keeps in-frame clones and lacks some. Altogether 150,000 or so clones are present, about 93% being singletons, with the ten largest covering around 2.5%. Sequenced input: blood. These receptors were obtained from a man aged 50 to 60 in good health.

CDR3 sequence (DNA): TGTGCCTGGACCCGGGGGACCTCTAATGAAAAACTGTTTTTT. Its translation: CAWTRGTSNEKLFF. This sequence joins TRBV30 and TRBJ1-4; tentatively, D is TRBD1 (5 bases). Germline CDR1 is GTSNPN and CDR2 is SVGIG (reference sequence). Trimming cost V 4 bases and J 3 bases, with 12 bases left between them. The CDR3 length is 14 residues.

This clone has a single count. The chain employs TRBV6-2 or TRBV6-3 and TRBJ2-1, with 8 bases that match TRBD2. Germline V gene sequence: CDR1 MNHEY, CDR2 SVGEGT. This CDR3 spans 17 amino acids. V shed 2 bases and J 6 bases; nucleotides not matched to a gene: 12. CDR3 coding DNA: TGTGCCAGCAGTTACCCTACTAGCGGCAGGGCAGGCAATGAGCAGTTCTTC. Its protein is CASSYPTSGRAGNEQFF.

The chain employs TRBV11-3 and TRBJ2-1; 15 nucleotides align to TRBD2. The CDR3 has 16 amino acids. Germline values: CDR1 SGHNT, CDR2 YENEEA. The V segment lost 1 base and the J segment 9 bases; nucleotides outside the gene matches: 4. The CDR3 sequence is CASSLGRTSGRAEQFF. CDR3 coding DNA: TGTGCCAGCAGCTTAGGGCGGACTAGCGGGAGGGCTGAGCAGTTCTTC.

The gene calls are TRBV6-5 and TRBJ1-4; 9 bases fit TRBD1. Germline V CDR1 and CDR2: MNHEY, SVGAGI. The CDR3 has 15 amino acids. The ends lost 0 bases at V and 8 bases at J; junction bases unmatched: 4. CDR3 loop: CASSYSGQGLEKLFF. The CDR3 DNA sequence: TGTGCCAGCAGTTACTCGGGACAGGGTTTAGAAAAACTGTTTTTT.

V and J are TRBV3-1 (or the pseudogene TRBV3-2) and TRBJ1-2; D not certain. CDR1 LGHDT and CDR2 YNNKEL come from the germline V gene (reference sequence). There are 14 residues in the CDR3. V lost 1 base and J 8 bases, leaving 14 bases between the germline ends. The CDR3 here is CASSQVAGTGGYTF. CDR3 nucleotides: TGTGCCAGCAGCCAAGTCGCGGGTACGGGCGGCTACACCTTC.

The chain is built from TRBV6-5 and TRBJ2-7; D gene uncertain. Germline values: CDR1 MNHEY, CDR2 SVGAGI. The CDR3 is 15 amino acids. V gave up 0 bases and J gave up 4 bases, with 13 bases separating them. CDR3 nucleotides: TGTGCCAGCAGTTACTCGCGAACAGAGTGGTACGAGCAGTACTTC. Protein sequence: CASSYSRTEWYEQYF.

V is TRBV19 and J is TRBJ1-1; D is perhaps TRBD1 (6 bases). CDR1 is LNHDA and CDR2 is SQIVND in the germline V gene (reference sequence). V was trimmed by 3 bases and J by 5 bases, leaving 16 bases between them. The CDR3 totals 15 residues. The CDR3 DNA is TGTGCCAGTAGTATTCGGGGACAAGTGGTAACTGAAGCTTTCTTT. Its translation: CASSIRGQVVTEAFF.

The V call is TRBV19, the J call TRBJ2-6, with TRBD1 identical over 7 bases. The CDR3 contains 19 residues. V lost 0 bases, J lost 0 bases, and 8 bases stayed unmatched. Germline V gene sequence: CDR1 LNHDA, CDR2 SQIVND (reference sequence). The DNA for the CDR3 is TGTGCCAGTAGTATAGATAGGGGGACAGCTAACTCTGGGGCCAACGTCCTGACTTTC. Protein: CASSIDRGTANSGANVLTF.

V is TRBV28 and J is TRBJ1-3; D perhaps matches TRBD1 (6 bases). The germline CDR1 and CDR2 sequences are MDHEN and SYDVKM. The CDR3 totals 14 residues. V shed 5 bases and J shed 2 bases, with 10 bases lying between them. CDR3: CASSLYRAGNTIYF. The DNA of the CDR3 is TGTGCCAGCAGTCTGTACAGGGCTGGAAACACCATATATTTT.

The genes are TRBV7-9 and TRBJ1-2, with a tentative D call TRBD1 (6 bases). Trimming took off 6 bases at V and 4 bases at J, with 18 bases between the two ends. This CDR3 has 15 amino acids. In germline, CDR1 is SEHNR, CDR2 FQNEAQ (reference sequence). The CDR3 DNA follows: TGTGCCAGCAGGGCCACCCAGGGGCTTAGCTATGGCTACACCTTC. It encodes CASRATQGLSYGYTF. The whole variable domain, remainder taken from reference TRBV7-9 and TRBJ1-2, is DTGVSQNPRHKITKRGQNVTFRCDPISEHNRLYWYRQTLGQGPEFLTYFQNEAQLEKSRLLSDRFSAERPKGSFSTLEIQRTEQGDSAMYLCASRATQGLSYGYTFGSGTRLTVV.

The chain recombines TRBV11-2 with TRBJ1-2; unclear D gene. Germline V lookup: CDR1 SGHAT, CDR2 FQNNGV. V was trimmed by 0 bases and J by 4 bases, leaving 12 bases between them. This CDR3 spans 15 amino acids. CDR3 residues: CASSLERQTTYGYTF. The CDR3 DNA sequence: TGTGCCAGCAGCTTAGAGAGGCAGACCACCTATGGCTACACCTTC.

This clone appeared a single time. This chain uses TRBV15 with TRBJ2-1, with 9 bases matching TRBD1. The CDR3 has 16 residues. Trimming removed 1 base from V and 7 bases from J; junction bases left unmatched: 8. Germline V gene lookup returns CDR1 LNHNV and CDR2 YYDKDF (reference sequence). The CDR3 loop reads CATSRAVTGGQNEQFF. Here the CDR3 DNA reads TGTGCCACCAGCAGAGCGGTGACAGGGGGACAAAATGAGCAGTTCTTC.

This chain's CDR3 is CASSFGLAGGQSSQYF. In DNA form, the CDR3 reads TGTGCCAGCAGCTTTGGACTAGCGGGAGGGCAAAGTTCCCAGTACTTC. V is TRBV11-2 and J is TRBJ2-7, with 15 nucleotides matching TRBD2. Per the germline V gene, CDR1 is SGHAT and CDR2 is FQNNGV. J gave up 10 bases and V 3 bases, and 10 bases lay outside the gene matches. The CDR3 extends over 16 amino acids. Complete variable domain (other parts from reference TRBV11-2 and TRBJ2-7): EAGVAQSPRYKIIEKRQSVAFWCNPISGHATLYWYQQILGQGPKLLIQFQNNGVVDDSQLPKDRFSAERLKGVDSTLKIQPAKLEDSAVYLCASSFGLAGGQSSQYFGPGTRLTVT.

The chain carries TRBV11-2 and TRBJ1-6, with 7 bases matching TRBD1. The germline CDR1 and CDR2 sequences are SGHAT and FQNNGV. The CDR3 spans 14 residues. The V gene end was trimmed by 3 bases and the J gene end by 6 bases; junction bases not matched to a gene: 2. CDR3 DNA: TGTGCCAGCAGCTTGGACAGGATTAATTCACCCCTCCACTTT. Its translation: CASSLDRINSPLHF.

The chain uses TRBV11-2 and TRBJ1-5; D is perhaps TRBD1 (6 bases). V was pared by 5 bases and J by 7 bases, with 18 bases between. This CDR3 region has 15 residues. Germline V lookup: CDR1 SGHAT, CDR2 FQNNGV. DNA for the CDR3: TGTGCCAGCAGCCCCGGAGCGGGGGGCAGACAGCCCCAGCATTTT. This codes for CASSPGAGGRQPQHF.

The rearrangement uses TRBV7-9 and TRBJ1-2; D unclear. The CDR3 loop spans 12 amino acids. The V and J ends lost 3 bases and 10 bases respectively, with 12 bases between them. Per the germline V gene, CDR1 is SEHNR and CDR2 is FQNEAQ (reference sequence). CDR3: CASSLGSYFYTF. CDR3 DNA: TGTGCCAGCAGCTTGGGGTCCTATTTCTACACCTTC.

The chain uses TRBV28 and TRBJ2-7; D unclear. Germline V gives CDR1 MDHEN, CDR2 SYDVKM. Trimming removed 3 bases at V and 2 bases at J, with 8 bases between. The CDR3 length is 13 residues. In DNA, the CDR3 is TGTGCCAGCAGTTTCTCGGTTACCTACGAGCAGTACTTC. This translates into CASSFSVTYEQYF.

The V gene is TRBV11-2, the J gene TRBJ2-7, with D unclear. The V end lost 0 bases, the J end lost 1 base, and 4 bases lay between the germline ends. The CDR3 loop spans 13 amino acids. Per the germline V gene, CDR1 is SGHAT and CDR2 is FQNNGV. This CDR3 reads CASSLDFSYEQYF. The DNA for the CDR3 is TGTGCCAGCAGCTTAGATTTTTCCTACGAGCAGTACTTC. Supplemented by reference TRBV11-2 and TRBJ2-7, the full variable domain reads EAGVAQSPRYKIIEKRQSVAFWCNPISGHATLYWYQQILGQGPKLLIQFQNNGVVDDSQLPKDRFSAERLKGVDSTLKIQPAKLEDSAVYLCASSLDFSYEQYFGPGTRLTVT.

This clone was found once. The chain couples TRBV4-2 to TRBJ1-4, with D maybe TRBD1 (6 bases). V shed 0 bases and J shed 7 bases, with 12 bases lying between them. This CDR3 has 15 residues. In germline, CDR1 is LGHNA, CDR2 YNFKEQ. The CDR3 protein is CASSQEGGAIEKLFF. The CDR3, as DNA: TGTGCCAGCAGCCAAGAGGGGGGGGCTATTGAAAAACTGTTTTTT.

The chain combines TRBV9 with TRBJ2-2; 9 nucleotides agree with TRBD1. Germline V gene sequence: CDR1 SGDLS, CDR2 YYNGEE. Germline trimming cut 4 bases from V and 5 bases from J; bases unmatched to any gene: 9. This CDR3 is 16 amino acids long. The CDR3 here is CASSFPQGARTGELFF. The CDR3 DNA is TGTGCCAGCAGCTTTCCACAGGGGGCGCGAACCGGGGAGCTGTTTTTT. The full variable domain, completed using reference TRBV9 and TRBJ2-2, is DSGVTQTPKHLITATGQRVTLRCSPRSGDLSVYWYQQSLDQGLQFLIQYYNGEERAKGNILERFSAQQFPDLHSELNLSSLELGDSALYFCASSFPQGARTGELFFGEGSRLTVL.

The rearrangement uses TRBV27 and TRBJ1-5; D is unclear. Germline V gene data show CDR1 as MNHEY and CDR2 as SMNVEV (reference sequence). Trimming pared 6 bases from V and 1 base from J, leaving 13 bases between. The CDR3 runs 15 residues. CDR3 in amino acids: CASRVGPGSNQPQHF. CDR3 in DNA: TGTGCCAGCAGGGTAGGACCTGGAAGCAATCAGCCCCAGCATTTT.

J is TRBJ2-1 and V is TRBV19, with D unclear. Germline V CDR1 and CDR2: LNHDA, SQIVND (reference sequence). This CDR3 spans 12 amino acids. The V gene lost 3 bases and the J gene lost 2 bases, with 2 bases spanning the gap. The CDR3 protein is CASSMTYNEQFF. Here the CDR3 DNA reads TGTGCCAGTAGTATGACCTACAATGAGCAGTTCTTC.

The chain uses TRBV3-1 (or the pseudogene TRBV3-2) and TRBJ2-3; no firm D call. The V and J ends lost 1 base and 3 bases respectively, with 5 bases between them. This CDR3 region has 13 residues. CDR1 is LGHDT and CDR2 is YNNKEL in the germline V gene (reference sequence). In DNA form, the CDR3 reads TGTGCCAGCAGCCAAGCCGTAACAGATACGCAGTATTTT. Protein: CASSQAVTDTQYF.

The chain carries TRBV29-1 and TRBJ1-2, with 9 bases fitting TRBD1. This CDR3 region has 15 residues. Germline values: CDR1 SQVTM, CDR2 ANQGSEA. J gave up 0 bases and V 6 bases, and 8 bases lay outside the gene matches. For the CDR3, the DNA is TGCAGCGTCCGATTACAGGGGGCGGCTAACTATGGCTACACCTTC. Its protein product is CSVRLQGAANYGYTF.

The chain is built from TRBV6-5 and TRBJ1-4; 8 bases align to TRBD1. CDR1 and CDR2 from the germline V gene are MNHEY and SVGAGI. This CDR3 has 15 residues. With 3 bases clipped from V and 10 bases from J, the junction kept 10 bases outside the gene matches. CDR3 DNA sequence: TGTGCCAGCAGTTATGAGTATGGGACAGGTGGAAAACTGTTTTTT. Its protein product is CASSYEYGTGGKLFF.

The chain links TRBV19 to TRBJ1-5; D remains ambiguous. The germline V and J ends were trimmed by 2 bases and 5 bases, with 7 bases remaining between them. The CDR3 totals 13 residues. Germline V gives CDR1 LNHDA, CDR2 SQIVND (reference sequence). CDR3: CASSITLDQPQHF. The CDR3, as DNA: TGTGCCAGTAGTATAACTCTTGATCAGCCCCAGCATTTT.

The rearrangement joins TRBV4-1 to TRBJ1-5; no definite D call. V gave up 3 bases and J gave up 6 bases, with 9 bases separating them. CDR1 is MGHRA and CDR2 is YSYEKL in the germline V gene. The CDR3 covers 13 residues. The DNA of the CDR3 is TGCGCCAGCAGCCAGTCGACCGCTCAGCCCCAGCATTTT. This codes for CASSQSTAQPQHF.